What follows are 4 T cell receptor beta chains derived from one specimen sequenced in a study of blood T cell repertoires in COVID-19. Profiling relied on immunoSEQ multiplex PCR, and the TCRdb table lists in-frame clones only, not all of them. Of 50,000 to 55,000 clones listed, 75% to 90% are singletons. The material sequenced was peripheral blood. Receptors were obtained from a man aged 60 to 69 with acute or convalescent COVID-19.

V and J are TRBV4-2 and TRBJ1-1; D is perhaps TRBD1 (5 bases). Germline assignment: CDR1 LGHNA and CDR2 YNFKEQ. The CDR3 consists of 15 residues. V dropped 1 base and J dropped 4 bases, with 13 bases sitting between them. The CDR3 DNA reads TGTGCCAGCAGCCAAGTCTCTAGCGGGGGCACTGAAGCTTTCTTT. It is translated as CASSQVSSGGTEAFF.

V is TRBV5-1 and J is TRBJ2-3, with 10 bases aligning to TRBD2. Germline V gives CDR1 SGHRS, CDR2 YFSETQ. The CDR3 contains 17 residues. The trim removed 1 base at V and 2 bases at J, leaving 7 bases unmatched. CDR3 DNA sequence: TGCGCCAGCAGCTTGAGGTCGCTAGCGGGGGACACAGATACGCAGTATTTT. Translated: CASSLRSLAGDTDTQYF. Full variable domain (rest looked up from reference TRBV5-1 and TRBJ2-3): KAGVTQTPRYLIKTRGQQVTLSCSPISGHRSVSWYQQTPGQGLQFLFEYFSETQRNKGNFPGRFSGRQFSNSRSEMNVSTLELGDSALYLCASSLRSLAGDTDTQYFGPGTRLTVL.

The chain carries TRBV6-2 or TRBV6-3 and TRBJ1-5, with 11 bases identical to TRBD1. The junction had 12 bases not matched to a gene; V was cut back by 4 bases and J by 4 bases. Germline lookup yields CDR1 MNHEY and CDR2 SVGEGT. There are 18 residues in the CDR3. CDR3 in amino acids: CASSLDRGRSSGNQPQHF. The CDR3 region has the DNA TGTGCCAGCAGTTTGGACAGGGGGCGTTCCAGTGGGAATCAGCCCCAGCATTTT.

The chain joins TRBV24-1 to TRBJ1-5, with D tentatively TRBD1 (5 bases). V was pared by 4 bases and J by 2 bases, with 17 bases between. The germline V gene has CDR1 KGHDR and CDR2 SFDVKD. The CDR3 runs to 17 residues. The CDR3: CATSDPGHPGGNQPQHF. For the CDR3, the DNA is TGTGCCACCAGTGACCCAGGACACCCGGGTGGCAATCAGCCCCAGCATTTT.